This T cell receptor (beta chain) was found in a study of blood T cell repertoires in COVID-19. This clone was seen just once. CDR1 and CDR2 (germline): MNHEY, SMNVEV (reference sequence). V gave up 6 bases and J gave up 0 bases, with 12 bases separating them. The CDR3 is made up of 14 amino acids. Only in-frame clones appear in the TCRdb table, and some are missing; sequencing was by immunoSEQ multiplex PCR. The data hold about 290,000 clones, with over 80% observed a single time. This clonotype was obtained from a woman aged 50 to 65 with active or convalescent COVID-19. The sample was peripheral blood. The V call is TRBV27, the J call TRBJ2-7, with D perhaps matching TRBD1 (6 bases). The DNA of the CDR3 is TGTGCCAGCAGGGACAGACCTAGCTCCTACGAGCAGTACTTC. This translates into CASRDRPSSYEQYF.